These T cell receptor beta chains were read from a single sample in a study of T cells in Graves' hyperthyroidism and ophthalmopathy. MiXCR was run by TCRdb on the multiplex PCR reads, yielding one entry per CDR3 protein. The data hold roughly 380,000 distinct CDR3 sequences, with 11% to 15% observed a single time. The specimen sequenced was blood. These receptors originate from a woman aged 55-69 years with Graves' hyperthyroidism. Both conserved end residues are part of each CDR3. The order of the fields is J gene, V gene, D gene, clone size, CDR3 protein, CDR3 DNA. The D gene is left open where the match is weak. Some rows mark clone size as missing; the rest say once, few, many or name a class of expanded clone.

TRBJ1-1	TRBV5-8	TRBD1	many	CASSSGTGNMNTEAFF	TGTGCCAGCAGCTCAGGGACAGGGAACATGAACACTGAAGCTTTCTTT
TRBJ2-3	TRBV6-1	.	.	CASSSSEGDYFTDTQYF	TGTGCCAGCTCATCCTCAGAGGGAGACTATTTCACAGATACGCAGTATTTT
TRBJ2-7	TRBV18	.	many	CASSPRVAVDYEQYF	TGTGCCAGCTCACCACGTGTGGCCGTTGACTACGAGCAGTACTTC
TRBJ2-5	TRBV24-1	TRBD1	many	CATSDPGTGQETQYF	TGTGCCACCAGTGATCCCGGGACAGGGCAAGAGACCCAGTACTTC
TRBJ2-7	TRBV10-1	TRBD2	few	CASSESAGGGEQYF	TGCGCCAGCAGTGAGTCCGCCGGGGGGGGCGAGCAGTACTTC
TRBJ2-6	TRBV7-9	.	.	CASSLVGQGTGANVLTF	TGTGCCAGCAGCTTAGTCGGGCAGGGGACTGGGGCCAACGTCCTGACTTTC
TRBJ2-1	TRBV12-3/TRBV12-4	.	.	CASGLFREQFF	TGTGCCAGCGGTTTATTCAGGGAGCAGTTCTTC
TRBJ2-7	TRBV24-1	.	many	CATSDRGQIDEQYF	TGTGCCACCAGTGACCGCGGACAGATCGACGAGCAGTACTTC
TRBJ1-5	TRBV19	TRBD1	few	CASKVQGKIWNQPQHF	TGTGCCAGTAAGGTACAGGGGAAGATATGGAATCAGCCCCAGCATTTT
TRBJ1-2	TRBV2	.	many	CASSETENNYGYTF	TGTGCCAGCAGTGAGACAGAAAATAACTATGGCTACACCTTC
TRBJ2-1	TRBV6-5	.	few	CASSYGQATNEQFF	TGTGCCAGCAGTTACGGTCAGGCGACCAATGAGCAGTTCTTC
TRBJ2-1	TRBV12-3/TRBV12-4	TRBD2	many	CASSGLAGWPFF	TGTGCCAGCAGCGGACTAGCGGGATGGCCGTTCTTC
TRBJ1-1	TRBV28	.	many	CASSLSGSHTEAFF	TGTGCCAGCAGTTTATCAGGGTCGCACACTGAAGCTTTCTTT
TRBJ2-7	TRBV6-1	.	.	CASTPDGLYEQYF	TGTGCCAGCACCCCGGACGGATTATACGAGCAGTACTTC
TRBJ1-5	TRBV5-1	.	.	CASSLSGTINQPQHF	TGCGCCAGCAGCTTATCGGGAACAATCAATCAGCCCCAGCATTTT
TRBJ1-2	TRBV4-1	.	few	CASSQDPAGIAGYTF	TGCGCCAGCAGCCAAGATCCTGCAGGGATAGCTGGCTACACCTTC
TRBJ2-3	TRBV7-2	TRBD2	many	CASSLAGLSGRLSDTQYF	TGTGCCAGCAGCTTAGCAGGGTTGAGCGGGAGGCTGTCAGATACGCAGTATTTT
TRBJ2-1	TRBV10-3	.	many	CAIRGNTDNEQFF	TGTGCCATCAGGGGAAACACGGACAATGAGCAGTTCTTC
TRBJ2-1	TRBV10-3	TRBD2	many	CAISESPSGVYNEQFF	TGTGCCATCAGTGAGTCCCCTAGCGGGGTCTACAATGAGCAGTTCTTC
TRBJ2-7	TRBV28	.	many	CASSIQENEQYF	TGTGCCAGCAGTATACAGGAGAACGAGCAGTACTTC
TRBJ1-5	TRBV19	.	many	CASSMDRGPRQPQHF	TGTGCCAGTAGTATGGATAGGGGCCCGAGGCAGCCCCAGCATTTT
TRBJ1-2	TRBV2	.	many	CASSEEVGTNYGYTF	TGTGCCAGCAGTGAAGAGGTTGGGACCAACTATGGCTACACCTTC
TRBJ2-7	TRBV11-2	.	.	CASSLAGVSYEQYF	TGTGCCAGCAGCTTAGCGGGTGTATCCTACGAGCAGTACTTC
TRBJ2-5	TRBV20-1	TRBD2	many	CSASGLAGQETQYF	TGCAGTGCTTCGGGACTAGCGGGACAAGAGACCCAGTACTTC
TRBJ2-5	TRBV3-1	.	many	CASSQDLSETQYF	TGTGCCAGCAGCCAAGATCTTTCTGAGACCCAGTACTTC
TRBJ2-5	TRBV7-9	.	many	CASSLLEGAQETQYF	TGTGCCAGCAGCTTATTGGAGGGGGCTCAAGAGACCCAGTACTTC
TRBJ2-3	TRBV11-2	TRBD2	many	CASSPGLAGAPDTQYF	TGTGCCAGCAGCCCGGGACTAGCGGGAGCCCCAGATACGCAGTATTTT
TRBJ2-1	TRBV11-2	TRBD2	many	CASSKTSGSLNEQFF	TGTGCCAGCAGCAAGACTAGCGGATCCCTCAATGAGCAGTTCTTC
TRBJ1-2	TRBV9	TRBD1	.	CASSVGQGVGYGYTF	TGTGCCAGCAGCGTGGGACAGGGGGTCGGCTATGGCTACACCTTC
TRBJ1-5	TRBV2	.	many	CASYRAPNQPQHF	TGTGCCAGCTACCGGGCGCCTAATCAGCCCCAGCATTTT
TRBJ2-2	TRBV2	.	.	CASRALASVGELFF	TGTGCCAGCAGAGCTCTAGCTTCGGTCGGGGAGCTGTTTTTT
TRBJ2-1	TRBV5-5	TRBD1	.	CASSRDRRPFNEQFF	TGTGCCAGCAGCCGGGACAGGAGACCCTTCAATGAGCAGTTCTTC
TRBJ1-1	TRBV28	.	many	CASSLPNRTEAFF	TGTGCCAGCAGTTTGCCGAATCGGACTGAAGCTTTCTTT
TRBJ2-7	TRBV7-3	TRBD2	many	CASSLGGTSGRAFVQYF	TGTGCCAGCAGCTTAGGCGGGACTAGCGGGAGGGCCTTTGTGCAGTACTTC
TRBJ2-1	TRBV10-3	TRBD2	few	CATASGLYNEQFF	TGTGCCACCGCTAGCGGTCTCTACAATGAGCAGTTCTTC